These 26 T cell receptor beta chains came from one sample sequenced in a study of T-cell memory formation after mild COVID-19. TCRdb processed the 5' RACE reads anew with MiXCR; each CDR3 protein has one entry. The table includes hundreds of thousands of distinct CDR3 sequences, around 13% detected once. Sequencing was done on a sample of PBMCs or a T cell subset sorted from them (not recorded which). The receptor set was obtained from a man younger than 30 who had mild COVID-19 (a few samples of this study predate the infection). Cell type and time point are not known.

This clonotype was seen more than once but under ten times. V gene TRBV5-1 combines with J gene TRBJ2-3; TRBD2 matches at 12 bases. With 7 bases clipped from V and 2 bases from J, the junction kept 5 bases outside the gene matches. This CDR3 is 15 amino acids long. Germline V gives CDR1 SGHRS, CDR2 YFSETQ. CDR3 in amino acids: CASPWTSGDTDTQYF. The CDR3 coding sequence is TGCGCCAGCCCTTGGACTAGCGGGGACACAGATACGCAGTATTTT.

This clonotype was counted only a few times. This chain links TRBV20-1 with TRBJ2-3, with 9 bases fitting TRBD2. V dropped 7 bases and J dropped 1; count of bases not matched to a gene: 6. This CDR3 contains 14 residues. Per the germline V gene, CDR1 is DFQATT and CDR2 is SNEGSKA (reference sequence). The CDR3, as DNA: TGCAGTGTTTTGCGGACTAGCGGCACAGATACGCAGTATTTT. It specifies CSVLRTSGTDTQYF.

The table lists this clonotype with a count of one. This chain connects TRBV3-2 to TRBJ2-3; TRBD2 is taken as the D call from the table, unchecked against the DNA. TRBV3-2 is given as a pseudogene. The CDR3 is 17 residues long. The CDR3 here is CASSQTALAGLADTQYF. CDR3 DNA: TGTGCCAGCAGCCAGACAGCACTAGCGGGGTTGGCAGATACGCAGTATTTT.

The chain has TRBV4-1 and TRBJ2-3; tentatively, D is TRBD2 (6 bases). V was shortened by 3 bases and J by 4 bases, with 8 bases between the two germline ends. In germline, CDR1 is MGHRA, CDR2 YSYEKL. The CDR3 is 13 residues long. The CDR3 DNA sequence: TGCGCCAGCAGCCATCCGGGGGCAGATACGCAGTATTTT. This encodes CASSHPGADTQYF.

This clonotype was counted only a few times. This rearrangement joins TRBV28 to TRBJ2-7; 9 nucleotides agree with TRBD1. After removal of 5 bases from V and 3 bases from J, the junction contained 8 bases not matched to a gene. CDR3 size: 15 residues. Germline values: CDR1 MDHEN, CDR2 SYDVKM. CDR3 in DNA: TGTGCCAGCAGTCAACCGGGACAGGGCCACTACGAGCAGTACGTC. Its protein product is CASSQPGQGHYEQYV.

This clonotype was picked up a small number of times. The V and J genes are TRBV6-2 or TRBV6-3 and TRBJ2-1; 8 nucleotides match TRBD2. The junction had 5 bases not matched to a gene; V was cut back by 5 bases and J by 2 bases. CDR1 is MNHEY, CDR2 SVGEGT, per germline. This CDR3 is 15 amino acids long. CDR3 nucleotides: TGTGCCAGCAGTGCGGGGGGACTTCCCTACAATGAGCAGTTCTTC. Its translation: CASSAGGLPYNEQFF.

CDR3 nucleotide sequence: TGCGCCAGCATGACGGCGGGAGGGGATGAGCAGTTCTTC. This encodes CASMTAGGDEQFF. The chain recombines TRBV5-1 with TRBJ2-1; 9 nucleotides agree with TRBD2. V lost 6 bases to trimming and J lost 8 bases; unmatched junction nucleotides: 6. The CDR3 sequence is 13 residues long. Germline V lookup: CDR1 SGHRS, CDR2 YFSETQ. The whole variable domain, filled in from reference TRBV5-1 and TRBJ2-1, reads KAGVTQTPRYLIKTRGQQVTLSCSPISGHRSVSWYQQTPGQGLQFLFEYFSETQRNKGNFPGRFSGRQFSNSRSEMNVSTLELGDSALYLCASMTAGGDEQFFGPGTRLTVL.

This clonotype has only a few counts. V usage is TRBV19 and J usage is TRBJ1-5; D perhaps matches TRBD1 (5 bases). This CDR3 is built from 14 residues. Trimming took off 6 bases at V and 7 bases at J, with 16 bases between the two ends. The germline V gene encodes CDR1 LNHDA and CDR2 SQIVND (reference sequence). The CDR3 nucleotides are TGTGCCAGTAGCCCCATGAGGGGAAGGCAGCCCCAGCATTTT. It codes for CASSPMRGRQPQHF. Based on the CDR3 plus reference TRBV19 and TRBJ1-5, the full variable domain is DGGITQSPKYLFRKEGQNVTLSCEQNLNHDAMYWYRQDPGQGLRLIYYSQIVNDFQKGDIAEGYSVSREKKESFPLTVTSAQKNPTAFYLCASSPMRGRQPQHFGDGTRLSIL.

This clonotype was seen a handful of times. The J gene is TRBJ1-6, the V gene TRBV7-2; D remains unclear. The V and J ends lost 0 bases and 0 bases respectively, with 18 bases between them. Germline CDR1 reads SGHTA; CDR2 reads FQGNSA. The CDR3 is 20 amino acids. The CDR3 region is CASSLAPTFDFISYNSPLHF. CDR3 sequence (DNA): TGTGCCAGCAGCTTAGCACCGACTTTTGATTTTATCTCCTATAATTCACCCCTCCACTTT.

This clonotype was picked up a small number of times. This rearrangement joins TRBV28 to TRBJ1-2; a weak D match, TRBD1 (6 bases). The germline CDR1 and CDR2 sequences are MDHEN and SYDVKM. Trimming took 6 bases from V and 2 from J, leaving 19 bases between them. This CDR3 is 16 amino acids long. The CDR3, as DNA: TGTGCCAGCAGCTCTTACAGGGTCTCAAGCAACTATGGCTACACCTTC. Its protein is CASSSYRVSSNYGYTF.

This clonotype has more than one count but fewer than ten. This chain uses TRBV7-2 with TRBJ1-4, with D possibly TRBD1 on 5 matching bases. V was cut by 5 bases and J by 5 bases, with 12 bases left in between. The CDR3 contains 14 residues. Germline V gene lookup returns CDR1 SGHTA and CDR2 FQGNSA. The CDR3 bases are TGTGCCAGCAGCGAGGGGAGAGCAAATGAAAAACTGTTTTTT. Translating it yields CASSEGRANEKLFF.

The chain couples TRBV5-1 to TRBJ2-3, with TRBD1 matching 7 bases. This CDR3 has 13 amino acids. The V segment lost 7 bases and the J segment 1 base; nucleotides outside the gene matches: 3. Looked up from germline, CDR1 is SGHRS and CDR2 is YFSETQ. CDR3 region: CASHRGGTDTQYF. CDR3 sequence (DNA): TGCGCCAGCCACAGGGGAGGCACAGATACGCAGTATTTT. The entire variable domain, with the rest obtained from reference TRBV5-1 and TRBJ2-3, is as follows: KAGVTQTPRYLIKTRGQQVTLSCSPISGHRSVSWYQQTPGQGLQFLFEYFSETQRNKGNFPGRFSGRQFSNSRSEMNVSTLELGDSALYLCASHRGGTDTQYFGPGTRLTVL.

Ten or more counts support this clonotype. This chain links TRBV20-1 with TRBJ1-1; weak D call: TRBD1 (6 bases). Trimming stripped 8 bases from V and 9 bases from J, with 19 bases between. Germline values: CDR1 DFQATT, CDR2 SNEGSKA (reference sequence). This CDR3 region has 12 residues. The CDR3 DNA follows: TGCAGTTTCGGTCCGGGACAAACAAAAGCTTTCTTT. It codes for CSFGPGQTKAFF.

This clonotype was counted a few times. V gene TRBV19 combines with J gene TRBJ2-2; no clear D. The germline V gene has CDR1 LNHDA and CDR2 SQIVND (reference sequence). Trimming removed 5 bases at V and 4 bases at J, with 8 bases between. The length of the CDR3 is 13 residues. CDR3 nucleotide sequence: TGTGCCAGTAGTCAGAGCCTCACCGGGGAGCTGTTTTTT. This encodes CASSQSLTGELFF.

The V call is TRBV4-1, the J call TRBJ2-1; D is undetermined. The germline V gene encodes CDR1 MGHRA and CDR2 YSYEKL. This CDR3 comprises 12 residues. V dropped 1 base and J dropped 11 bases, with 9 bases sitting between them. CDR3 loop: CASSQVQGQQFF. As DNA, the CDR3 is TGCGCCAGCAGCCAAGTGCAAGGACAGCAGTTCTTC.

This clonotype appeared a few times. This chain uses TRBV6-5 with TRBJ1-2; no reliable D call. V was cut by 2 bases and J by 4 bases, with 8 bases left in between. The CDR3 loop spans 13 amino acids. The germline gives CDR1 MNHEY, CDR2 SVGAGI. CDR3 protein: CASSYGRGYGYTF. For the CDR3, the DNA is TGTGCCAGCAGTTACGGCAGAGGCTATGGCTACACCTTC.

This clonotype was detected many times. The chain combines TRBV6-5 with TRBJ2-7, with D possibly TRBD1 on 7 matching bases. V lost 0 bases to trimming and J lost 12 bases, with 15 bases between them. CDR3 length equals 13 residues. Germline V gene lookup returns CDR1 MNHEY and CDR2 SVGAGI. Here the CDR3 reads CASSYSGGGTTYF. Here the CDR3 DNA reads TGTGCCAGCAGTTACTCAGGGGGCGGGACAACGTACTTC.

This clonotype was seen a few times. The V and J genes are TRBV29-1 and TRBJ2-5; TRBD2 agrees at 8 bases. CDR3 size: 13 residues. CDR1 is SQVTM and CDR2 is ANQGSEA in the germline V gene. The trim removed 0 bases at V and 4 bases at J, leaving 1 base unmatched. The CDR3 spells CSVEEGLAETQYF. CDR3 nucleotide sequence: TGCAGCGTTGAAGAAGGACTAGCAGAGACCCAGTACTTC. Complete variable domain (other parts from reference TRBV29-1 and TRBJ2-5): SAVISQKPSRDICQRGTSLTIQCQVDSQVTMMFWYRQQPGQSLTLIATANQGSEATYESGFVIDKFPISRPNLTFSTLTVSNMSPEDSSIYLCSVEEGLAETQYFGPGTRLLVL.

This chain links TRBV4-1 with TRBJ2-7; D may be TRBD1 or TRBD2 (6 bases each). CDR3 length equals 15 residues. Looked up from germline, CDR1 is MGHRA and CDR2 is YSYEKL. The V end lost 4 bases, the J end lost 2 bases, and 15 bases lay between the germline ends. CDR3 region: CASSRERGAAYEQYF. The CDR3 DNA sequence: TGCGCCAGCAGCCGCGAAAGGGGGGCAGCCTACGAGCAGTACTTC.

This clonotype was recorded at least ten times. V usage is TRBV5-1 and J usage is TRBJ2-3, with D possibly being TRBD2 (5 bases). Germline V gene sequence: CDR1 SGHRS, CDR2 YFSETQ. Between the trimmed V and J ends, which lost 7 bases and 3 bases, there was a span of 15 bases. This CDR3 is 14 amino acids long. CDR3 nucleotides: TGCGCCAGCGGACCCACGGGGATAACAGATACGCAGTATTTT. Its protein is CASGPTGITDTQYF.

This chain links TRBV11-2 with TRBJ2-7; unclear D gene. This CDR3 is 14 amino acids long. Trimming removed 1 base from V and 9 bases from J, with 16 bases in between. CDR1 is SGHAT and CDR2 is FQNNGV in the germline V gene. In DNA, the CDR3 is TGTGCCAGCAGCTTAGTATCGGCCCCGGCCCGGCAGTACTTC. Residues: CASSLVSAPARQYF.

The chain employs TRBV4-1 and TRBJ1-2, with D possibly being TRBD1 (5 bases). CDR3 length equals 14 residues. V lost 3 bases and J 6 bases, leaving 14 bases between the germline ends. The germline CDR1 and CDR2 sequences are MGHRA and YSYEKL. The CDR3 reads CASSHRVLLNGYTF. The CDR3 DNA reads TGCGCCAGCAGCCACAGGGTCCTCTTAAATGGCTACACCTTC.

The chain combines TRBV7-9 with TRBJ2-7; 9 bases align to TRBD1. This CDR3 region has 12 residues. The V gene end was trimmed by 4 bases and the J gene end by 9 bases; junction bases not matched to a gene: 4. Germline CDR1 reads SEHNR; CDR2 reads FQNEAQ (reference sequence). This CDR3 is CASSSGQGRQYV. The CDR3 nucleotides read TGTGCCAGCAGCTCGGGACAGGGTAGGCAGTACGTC.

This clonotype was found a few times. The V gene is TRBV12-3 or TRBV12-4, the J gene TRBJ2-7; D not resolved. V lost 7 bases to trimming and J lost 2 bases, with 9 bases between them. The CDR3 is 12 amino acids. This CDR3 reads CASMGIAYEQYF. The CDR3 bases are TGTGCCAGCATGGGAATTGCCTACGAGCAGTACTTC.

This chain joins TRBV2 and TRBJ2-5; 11 bases map to TRBD2. CDR1 is SNHLY and CDR2 is FYNNEI in the germline V gene. CDR3 size: 15 residues. V was pared by 6 bases and J by 1 base, with 4 bases of the junction left unmatched. CDR3 in DNA: TGTGCCAGCAGGGTACTAGCGGGGGTCCAAGAGACCCAGTACTTC. This codes for CASRVLAGVQETQYF.

The CDR3 coding sequence is TGTGCCAGCAGCCCTGGTTTCGATGGCTACACCTTC. Residues: CASSPGFDGYTF. The gene calls are TRBV14 and TRBJ1-2; D is ambiguous. The ends were cut back, 4 bases at V and 6 bases at J, with 9 bases in the middle. The germline gives CDR1 SGHDN, CDR2 FVKESK. This CDR3 has 12 residues.